Described below is a single TCR beta chain sequence and its context. Its antigen is undetermined. Only in-frame clones appear in the TCRdb table, and some are missing; sequencing was by immunoSEQ multiplex PCR. The sample holds over 85,000 clones, approximately 90% seen once. These data originate in a study of T cell responses to AZD1222 COVID-19 vaccine. Study-wide background: Second-dose timings of about 4 or about 12 weeks were pooled. Whole-study findings and limits: Clonal diversity may have been underestimated, and the donors were mostly white British, with more females than males.

This clonotype originated in an adult in good health. Sequenced here: peripheral blood, sampled on day 0 of AZD1222 vaccination.

CDR3 bases: TGCAGTGCTAGTTCGACAGAGTTCAATCAGCCCCAGCATTTT. Its protein product is CSASSTEFNQPQHF. The gene calls are TRBV20-1 and TRBJ1-5; maybe TRBD1 (5 bases). There are 14 residues in the CDR3. Germline V gene lookup returns CDR1 DFQATT and CDR2 SNEGSKA (reference sequence). With 3 bases removed from V and 3 bases from J, the gap between germline ends came to 12 bases.